This entry lists 16 T cell receptor beta chains sequenced from one sample in a study of shared clonotypes between healthy human individuals. Clones were read by immunoSEQ multiplex PCR, and TCRdb kept only the in-frame ones, dropping some. The data show 950,000 to 1,100,000 clones, about 84% seen once. Sequenced sample: memory CD4+ T cells from PBMCs. Subset given: CD45RA-negative fraction. Source of these receptors: a man aged 18 to 29 in good health. Some clones in this sample may be carry-over from other donors' samples.

CDR3 sequence: CASSLEGGAGYGYTF. CDR3 bases: TGTGCCAGCAGCCTGGAAGGGGGCGCCGGCTATGGCTACACCTTC. V is TRBV28 and J is TRBJ1-2; the match to TRBD1 covers 7 bases. Germline V lookup: CDR1 MDHEN, CDR2 SYDVKM. The CDR3 totals 15 residues. J lost 4 bases, V lost 6 bases, and 11 bases had no gene match.

The chain links TRBV27 to TRBJ1-3; the match to TRBD1 covers 10 bases. There are 20 residues in the CDR3. J gave up 2 bases and V 3 bases, and 16 bases lay outside the gene matches. The germline V gene has CDR1 MNHEY and CDR2 SMNVEV (reference sequence). CDR3 DNA: TGTGCCAGCAGTTTCCGGGCCAGCCGTTCCGGGACAGGGGCTGGAAACACCATATATTTT. It codes for CASSFRASRSGTGAGNTIYF.

There are a few counts of this clone. V gene TRBV5-1 combines with J gene TRBJ2-5; TRBD1 is a possible D gene (7 bases). The CDR3 is made up of 14 amino acids. Trimming removed 3 bases at V and 5 bases at J, with 14 bases between. Germline V lookup: CDR1 SGHRS, CDR2 YFSETQ. The CDR3: CASSSQGTGETQYF. The CDR3 nucleotides read TGCGCCAGCAGCTCACAGGGGACTGGGGAGACCCAGTACTTC.

J is TRBJ2-7 and V is TRBV6-1, with 7 bases that match TRBD1. Germline-derived CDR1 and CDR2 are MNHNS and SASEGT. The CDR3 has 14 residues. V shed 3 bases and J 2 bases; nucleotides not matched to a gene: 4. The CDR3 region has the DNA TGTGCCAGCAGTGAGGGACAGCTCGCCTACGAGCAGTACTTC. It yields the protein CASSEGQLAYEQYF.

The gene calls are TRBV25-1 and TRBJ2-1; unclear D gene. The germline V gene has CDR1 MGHDK and CDR2 SYGVNS. CDR3 size: 15 residues. Trimming took 5 bases from V and 3 from J, leaving 14 bases between them. CDR3 DNA: TGTGCCAGCAGTTCGGCTGGGCAGAACTACAATGAGCAGTTCTTC. Protein sequence: CASSSAGQNYNEQFF.

CDR3 in DNA: TGTGCCAGCAGCTACCCGACAGGGAACACCGGGGAGCTGTTTTTT. Its translation: CASSYPTGNTGELFF. The chain joins TRBV7-2 to TRBJ2-2, with TRBD1 as a possible D gene (6 bases). V shed 4 bases and J shed 1 base, with 10 bases lying between them. Germline lookup yields CDR1 SGHTA and CDR2 FQGNSA. The CDR3 runs 15 residues.

V is TRBV11-2 and J is TRBJ2-7, with unresolved D. CDR1 is SGHAT and CDR2 is FQNNGV in the germline V gene. The CDR3 loop spans 13 amino acids. The V and J ends lost 5 bases and 2 bases respectively, with 10 bases between them. The CDR3 sequence is CASSPHVTYEQYF. The CDR3 DNA follows: TGTGCCAGCAGCCCACACGTCACCTACGAGCAGTACTTC.

This clone was found a few times. V and J are TRBV6-5 and TRBJ1-2; 9 bases fit TRBD1. From germline, CDR1 is MNHEY and CDR2 SVGAGI. V shed 6 bases and J 3 bases; nucleotides not matched to a gene: 5. This CDR3 is 14 amino acids long. This CDR3 reads CASSRGQGDYGYTF. The CDR3, as DNA: TGTGCCAGCAGCCGGGGACAGGGCGACTATGGCTACACCTTC.

The chain employs TRBV14 and TRBJ2-7, with D tentatively TRBD2 (5 bases). This CDR3 is 13 amino acids long. From germline, CDR1 is SGHDN and CDR2 FVKESK. V lost 1 base and J lost 4, with 8 bases in between. The CDR3 DNA follows: TGTGCCAGCAGCCAAGGACTACTTTACGAGCAGTACTTC. Translating it yields CASSQGLLYEQYF. Drawing the rest from reference TRBV14 and TRBJ2-7, the complete variable domain is EAGVTQFPSHSVIEKGQTVTLRCDPISGHDNLYWYRRVMGKEIKFLLHFVKESKQDESGMPNNRFLAERTGGTYSTLKVQPAELEDSGVYFCASSQGLLYEQYFGPGTRLTVT.

The rearrangement uses TRBV5-6 and TRBJ2-3; TRBD1 aligns across 7 bases. There are 16 residues in the CDR3. V was pared by 0 bases and J by 6 bases, with 10 bases of the junction left unmatched. The germline gives CDR1 SGHDT, CDR2 YYEEEE. The CDR3, as DNA: TGTGCCAGCAGCTTGGCCCCGGACAGGCCAGGGGATACGCAGTATTTT. Amino acids: CASSLAPDRPGDTQYF.

This clone has more than one count but fewer than ten. This chain joins TRBV11-3 and TRBJ2-1; a possible D gene is TRBD2 (7 bases). Per germline, CDR1 SGHNT and CDR2 YENEEA. V gave up 5 bases and J gave up 0 bases, with 11 bases separating them. The CDR3 length is 15 residues. The CDR3 loop is CASSKGGGSYNEQFF. DNA of the CDR3: TGTGCCAGCAGCAAAGGGGGGGGCTCCTACAATGAGCAGTTCTTC.

For this clone: This sequence may be a read error, since a much larger clone differs from it by one base. The chain uses TRBV7-2 and TRBJ2-7, with 8 bases matching TRBD1. Per germline, CDR1 SGHTA and CDR2 FQGNSA. V lost 5 bases and J lost 3; bases outside the gene matches: 6. The CDR3 has 14 amino acids. The chain's CDR3 is CASSPGQAYYEQYF. The CDR3 DNA follows: TGTGCCAGCAGCCCGGGACAGGCCTACTACGAGCAGTACTTC.

This clone was seen only a few times. This chain uses TRBV30 with TRBJ2-7; TRBD2 agrees at 13 bases. J gave up 10 bases and V 5 bases, and 11 bases lay outside the gene matches. The CDR3 runs to 14 residues. Looked up from germline, CDR1 is GTSNPN and CDR2 is SVGIG (reference sequence). CDR3 in amino acids: CAWSPGLAGLVQYF. Here the CDR3 DNA reads TGTGCCTGGTCACCGGGACTAGCGGGACTAGTACAGTACTTC.

The V and J genes are TRBV7-9 and TRBJ1-5; 7 nucleotides match TRBD1. The CDR3 loop spans 15 amino acids. Germline V lookup: CDR1 SEHNR, CDR2 FQNEAQ (reference sequence). V shed 2 bases and J 0 bases; nucleotides not matched to a gene: 1. CDR3 in amino acids: CASSLTGDSNQPQHF. For the CDR3, the DNA is TGTGCCAGCAGCTTAACAGGGGATAGCAATCAGCCCCAGCATTTT.

The rearrangement links TRBV18 to TRBJ2-1; either TRBD1 or TRBD2 may supply D (5 bases each). The CDR3 consists of 12 residues. V lost 2 bases, J lost 10 bases, and 9 bases lay in between. The germline CDR1 and CDR2 sequences are KGHSH and LQKENI. The CDR3 coding sequence is TGTGCCAGCTCACCATGGGGACGGGAGCAGTTCTTC. As protein: CASSPWGREQFF.

CDR3 in amino acids: CASRSSSYEQYF. CDR3 sequence (DNA): TGTGCCAGCCGGTCGAGCTCCTACGAGCAGTACTTC. The rearrangement links TRBV2 to TRBJ2-7; D not resolved. Germline CDR1 SNHLY, CDR2 FYNNEI. The length of the CDR3 is 12 residues. V lost 8 bases and J 0 bases, leaving 8 bases between the germline ends.